Listed here is a single T cell receptor beta chain. The data were produced by immunoSEQ multiplex PCR, yet TCRdb's version contains in-frame clones alone and is incomplete. The sample lists roughly 71,000 clones, around 90% occurring once. The data are from a study of technical replicates of blood from a few donors. The CDR3 has 14 residues. V was pared by 1 base and J by 3 bases, with 2 bases of the junction left unmatched. The V gene's germline CDR1 is SGHNT and CDR2 YYREEE (reference sequence). The receptor's source is a human donor in good health. The sequenced material came from T cells isolated from PBMCs. The genes are TRBV5-4 and TRBJ2-7, with 9 bases lining up with TRBD1. This chain's CDR3 is CASSLRTGDYEQYF. Here the CDR3 DNA reads TGTGCCAGCAGCTTGAGGACAGGGGACTACGAGCAGTACTTC.